The entry that follows covers one T cell receptor (beta chain) sequence. Sequencing was performed with immunoSEQ multiplex PCR; in TCRdb, only in-frame clones are kept and a portion is missing. The sample includes roughly 90,000 clones, 82% of them seen just once. The data were obtained in a study of control samples from healthy donors and cancer patients. The CDR3 sequence is 14 residues long. The germline CDR1 and CDR2 sequences are LGHDT and YNNKEL (reference sequence). The J segment lost 7 bases and the V segment lost 4 bases, leaving 5 bases of the junction unmatched. Sample: blood. V and J are TRBV3-1 (or the pseudogene TRBV3-2) and TRBJ2-4; the match to TRBD2 covers 9 bases. The source of this sequence is a woman in her fifties or sixties in good health. The CDR3 region is CASSPSGTGNIQYF. The CDR3 coding sequence is TGTGCCAGCAGCCCTAGCGGGACTGGTAACATTCAGTACTTC.